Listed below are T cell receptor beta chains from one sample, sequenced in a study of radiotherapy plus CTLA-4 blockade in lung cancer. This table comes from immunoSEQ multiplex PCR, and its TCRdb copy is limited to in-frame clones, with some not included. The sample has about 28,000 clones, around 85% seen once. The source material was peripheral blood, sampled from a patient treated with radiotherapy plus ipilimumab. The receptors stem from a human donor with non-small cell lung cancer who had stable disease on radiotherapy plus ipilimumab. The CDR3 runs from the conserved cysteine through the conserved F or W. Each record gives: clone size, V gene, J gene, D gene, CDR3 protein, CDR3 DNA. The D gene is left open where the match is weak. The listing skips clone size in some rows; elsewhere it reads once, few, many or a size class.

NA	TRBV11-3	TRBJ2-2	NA	CASSLGPRTELFF	TGTGCCAGCAGCTTAGGGCCCCGCACGGAGCTGTTTTTT
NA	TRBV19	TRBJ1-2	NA	CASSTLYGYTF	TGTGCCAGTAGTACCCTCTATGGCTACACCTTC
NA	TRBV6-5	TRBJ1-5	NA	CASRGGMSNQPQHF	TGTGCCAGTCGGGGAGGGATGAGCAATCAGCCCCAGCATTTT
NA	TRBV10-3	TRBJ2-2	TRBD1	CAISEGPDRGNTGELFF	TGTGCCATCAGTGAGGGGCCGGACAGGGGAAACACCGGGGAGCTGTTTTTT
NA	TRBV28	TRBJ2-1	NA	CASSQGGHNEQFF	TGTGCCAGCAGCCAGGGGGGGCACAATGAGCAGTTCTTC
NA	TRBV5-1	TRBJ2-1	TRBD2	CASSLTSGGSYNEQFF	TGCGCCAGCAGCTTGACTAGCGGGGGGTCCTACAATGAGCAGTTCTTC
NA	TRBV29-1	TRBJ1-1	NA	CSGEGLHAEAFF	TGCAGCGGGGAAGGACTTCACGCTGAAGCTTTCTTT
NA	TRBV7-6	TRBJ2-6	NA	CASARGRGANVLTF	TGTGCCAGCGCTCGGGGTCGTGGGGCCAACGTCCTGACTTTC
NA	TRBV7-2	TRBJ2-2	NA	CASSWHTGELFF	TGTGCCAGCAGCTGGCATACCGGGGAGCTGTTTTTT
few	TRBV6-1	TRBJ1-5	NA	CASSELTGGNQPQHF	TGTGCCAGCAGTGAACTGACAGGAGGAAATCAGCCCCAGCATTTT
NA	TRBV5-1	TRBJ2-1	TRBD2	CASSSSLAGPYNEQFF	TGCGCCAGCAGCTCATCTCTAGCGGGGCCATACAATGAGCAGTTCTTC
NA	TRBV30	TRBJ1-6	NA	CAWSPGTRNSPLHF	TGTGCCTGGAGTCCCGGGACACGGAATTCACCCCTCCACTTT
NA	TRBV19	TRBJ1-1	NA	CASSIGRNTEAFF	TGTGCCAGTAGTATCGGCAGGAACACTGAAGCTTTCTTT
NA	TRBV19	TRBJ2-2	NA	CASSIYGASTGELFF	TGTGCCAGTAGTATTTACGGGGCTAGCACCGGGGAGCTGTTTTTT
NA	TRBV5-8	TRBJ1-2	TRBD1	CASSLMGDRIFGGYTF	TGTGCCAGCAGCTTAATGGGGGACAGGATCTTTGGAGGCTACACCTTC
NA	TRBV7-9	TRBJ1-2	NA	CASSHTGGANYGYTF	TGTGCCAGCAGCCACACCGGGGGCGCTAACTATGGCTACACCTTC
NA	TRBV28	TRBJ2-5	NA	CASSLPGETQYF	TGTGCCAGCAGTTTACCGGGAGAGACCCAGTACTTC
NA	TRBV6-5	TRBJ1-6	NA	CASRGRGSNSPLHF	TGTGCCAGCAGAGGAAGAGGGAGTAATTCACCCCTCCACTTT
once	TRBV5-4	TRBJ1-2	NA	CASSLGQAPAYGYTF	TGTGCCAGCAGCTTGGGACAGGCACCGGCCTATGGCTACACCTTC
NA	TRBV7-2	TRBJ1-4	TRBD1	CASSTGATNEKLFF	TGTGCCAGCAGTACAGGGGCAACTAATGAAAAACTGTTTTTT
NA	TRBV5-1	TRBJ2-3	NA	CASSLEGGPFTDTQYF	TGCGCCAGCAGCTTGGAGGGGGGCCCTTTCACAGATACGCAGTATTTT
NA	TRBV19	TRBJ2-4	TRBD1	CASSMTGTGSNIQYF	TGTGCCAGTAGTATGACCGGGACAGGGTCAAACATTCAGTACTTC
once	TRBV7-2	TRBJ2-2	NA	CASSLSGSTGEPFF	TGTGCCAGCAGCCTCTCAGGGTCAACCGGGGAGCCGTTTTTT
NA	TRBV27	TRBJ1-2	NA	CASSFEGGNYGYTF	TGTGCCAGCAGTTTCGAGGGCGGGAACTATGGCTACACCTTC
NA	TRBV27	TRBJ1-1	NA	CASSLGGGMNTEAFF	TGTGCCAGCAGTTTAGGGGGGGGGATGAACACTGAAGCTTTCTTT
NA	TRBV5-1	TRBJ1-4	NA	CASRSQQGTNEKLFF	TGCGCCAGCAGATCCCAACAGGGAACTAATGAAAAACTGTTTTTT
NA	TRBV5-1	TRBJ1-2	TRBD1	CASSLAGTDNYGYTF	TGCGCCAGCAGCTTGGCCGGGACAGATAACTATGGCTACACCTTC
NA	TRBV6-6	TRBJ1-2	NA	CASRAQGYGYTF	TGTGCCAGCAGGGCTCAGGGCTATGGCTACACCTTC
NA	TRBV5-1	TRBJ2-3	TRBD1	CASSPGQGTDTQYF	TGCGCCAGCAGCCCCGGACAGGGGACAGATACGCAGTATTTT